This TCR beta chain was recovered during a study of CD8 T cells in Susac syndrome. The study's findings and limits: The study recognized that its TCR sequencing and HLA analysis covered a relatively small number of individuals.

The authors sequenced TCR beta from blood CD8+ and CD4+ T cells. The patients who served as multiple sclerosis controls were treatment-naive and had stable or active relapsing-remitting disease that fulfilled the revised McDonald criteria. Reverse transcription of roughly 0.45 to 1 ug RNA was performed with random hexamers. TCR beta CDR3 was amplified by immunoSEQ multiplex PCR. This amplification extended across 54 Vbeta and 13 Jbeta segments. MiXCR, run by TCRdb on the immunoSEQ multiplex PCR reads, gives a single entry per CDR3 protein. The repertoire consists of some 120,000 distinct CDR3 sequences, with around 94% occurring once and the leading ten covering about 0.13%. The length of the CDR3 is 16 residues. V shed 0 bases and J 0 bases; nucleotides not matched to a gene: 0. The germline gives CDR1 MNHNY, CDR2 SVGAGI (reference sequence). Remarks on this clonotype: Its antigen is currently unknown.

The sequence was collected from a human donor with multiple sclerosis. Sequences were obtained from CD4+ T cells from PBMCs. This chain joins TRBV6-6 and TRBJ2-2; 8 nucleotides agree with TRBD2. CDR3 DNA: TGTGCCAGCAGTTACTCTAGCGGGGCGAACACCGGGGAGCTGTTTTTT. Translated, it gives CASSYSSGANTGELFF.